Each of the 8 T cell receptor beta chains below was sequenced from the same sample in a study of CD8 T cells in Susac syndrome. With random hexamers, reverse transcription was performed on about 0.45 to 1 ug of RNA. Using its own MiXCR run on the immunoSEQ multiplex PCR reads, TCRdb lists one record per CDR3 protein. Among roughly 140,000 distinct CDR3 sequences listed, nearly 95% were seen once. Sequenced material: CD8+ T cells from PBMCs. The origin of the receptors is a human donor in good health.

The chain employs TRBV6-2 or TRBV6-3 and TRBJ2-7; D unresolved. The germline V and J ends were trimmed by 7 bases and 3 bases, with 13 bases remaining between them. CDR1 and CDR2 (germline): MNHEY, SVGEGT. This CDR3 spans 13 amino acids. The CDR3 is CASINPADYEQYF. CDR3 coding DNA: TGTGCCAGCATCAATCCCGCAGACTACGAGCAGTACTTC.

This clonotype appeared a single time. The rearrangement uses TRBV20-1 and TRBJ2-1, with TRBD2 matching over 7 bases. CDR3 size: 16 residues. The germline V gene has CDR1 DFQATT and CDR2 SNEGSKA (reference sequence). The V gene end was trimmed by 0 bases and the J gene end by 6 bases; junction bases not matched to a gene: 11. CDR3 DNA sequence: TGCAGTGCTAGAGATCGGGAGGAAATCGTCCCCAATGAGCAGTTCTTC. It yields the protein CSARDREEIVPNEQFF.

V gene TRBV29-1 combines with J gene TRBJ1-3; no clear D. V gave up 3 bases and J gave up 4 bases, with 4 bases separating them. The CDR3 is made up of 11 amino acids. Germline values: CDR1 SQVTM, CDR2 ANQGSEA. For the CDR3, the DNA is TGCAGCGTTGAGTGGGGAAACACCATATATTTT. This gives the protein CSVEWGNTIYF.

This chain joins TRBV7-9 and TRBJ2-1; D unclear. Germline loops: CDR1 SEHNR, CDR2 FQNEAQ (reference sequence). CDR3 length: 12 amino acids. Deletions cut 5 bases from V and 15 bases from J, with 17 bases between. CDR3 residues: CASSPKGGLRFF. CDR3 DNA: TGTGCCAGCAGCCCGAAAGGTGGTTTACGGTTCTTC.

The rearrangement uses TRBV2 and TRBJ2-7; no clear D. Germline CDR1 is SNHLY and CDR2 is FYNNEI. Trimming stripped 1 base from V and 0 bases from J, with 7 bases between. The CDR3 runs to 14 residues. DNA for the CDR3: TGTGCCAGCAGTGAAGGACTGCGCTCCTACGAGCAGTACTTC. It translates to CASSEGLRSYEQYF.

The V and J genes are TRBV6-5 and TRBJ2-3; D might be TRBD2 (5 bases). Germline lookup yields CDR1 MNHEY and CDR2 SVGAGI. V was trimmed by 2 bases and J by 4 bases, leaving 7 bases between them. The length of the CDR3 is 13 residues. The CDR3 sequence: CASSYGSADTQYF. The CDR3 DNA follows: TGTGCCAGCAGTTACGGGAGCGCAGATACGCAGTATTTT.

The J gene is TRBJ2-1, the V gene TRBV14; 7 nucleotides match TRBD2. Germline CDR1 SGHDN, CDR2 FVKESK. V lost 3 bases to trimming and J lost 2 bases; unmatched junction nucleotides: 10. The CDR3 extends over 17 amino acids. Written as DNA, the CDR3 is TGTGCCAGCAGCCAGGCGCCCCGTAGCGGGCCCTACAATGAGCAGTTCTTC. It specifies CASSQAPRSGPYNEQFF.

The V and J genes are TRBV19 and TRBJ2-6; D possibly corresponds to TRBD2 (6 bases). The CDR3 has 15 amino acids. Between the trimmed V and J ends, which lost 3 bases and 0 bases, there was a span of 6 bases. Germline loops: CDR1 LNHDA, CDR2 SQIVND (reference sequence). CDR3 sequence: CASSIGSSGANVLTF. The CDR3 DNA reads TGTGCCAGTAGTATCGGGAGCTCTGGGGCCAACGTCCTGACTTTC. The whole variable domain, remainder taken from reference TRBV19 and TRBJ2-6, is DGGITQSPKYLFRKEGQNVTLSCEQNLNHDAMYWYRQDPGQGLRLIYYSQIVNDFQKGDIAEGYSVSREKKESFPLTVTSAQKNPTAFYLCASSIGSSGANVLTFGAGSRLTVL.